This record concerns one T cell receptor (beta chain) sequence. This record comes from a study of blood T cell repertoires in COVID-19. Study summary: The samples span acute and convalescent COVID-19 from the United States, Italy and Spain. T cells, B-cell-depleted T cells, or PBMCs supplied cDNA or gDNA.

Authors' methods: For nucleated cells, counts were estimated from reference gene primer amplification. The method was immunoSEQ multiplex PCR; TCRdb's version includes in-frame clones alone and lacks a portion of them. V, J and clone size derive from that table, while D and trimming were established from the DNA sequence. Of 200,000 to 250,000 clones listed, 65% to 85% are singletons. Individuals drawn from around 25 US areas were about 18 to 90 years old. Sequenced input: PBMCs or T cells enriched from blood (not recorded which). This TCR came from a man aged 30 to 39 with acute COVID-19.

Here the CDR3 reads CASSLTRGTGYTF. The CDR3 bases are TGTGCCAGCAGCTTAACGAGGGGGACTGGCTACACCTTC. The chain uses TRBV7-3 and TRBJ1-2, with a possible D match to TRBD1 (6 bases). V was cut by 0 bases and J by 7 bases, with 9 bases left in between. This CDR3 is built from 13 residues. Germline assignment: CDR1 SGHTA and CDR2 FQGTGA.